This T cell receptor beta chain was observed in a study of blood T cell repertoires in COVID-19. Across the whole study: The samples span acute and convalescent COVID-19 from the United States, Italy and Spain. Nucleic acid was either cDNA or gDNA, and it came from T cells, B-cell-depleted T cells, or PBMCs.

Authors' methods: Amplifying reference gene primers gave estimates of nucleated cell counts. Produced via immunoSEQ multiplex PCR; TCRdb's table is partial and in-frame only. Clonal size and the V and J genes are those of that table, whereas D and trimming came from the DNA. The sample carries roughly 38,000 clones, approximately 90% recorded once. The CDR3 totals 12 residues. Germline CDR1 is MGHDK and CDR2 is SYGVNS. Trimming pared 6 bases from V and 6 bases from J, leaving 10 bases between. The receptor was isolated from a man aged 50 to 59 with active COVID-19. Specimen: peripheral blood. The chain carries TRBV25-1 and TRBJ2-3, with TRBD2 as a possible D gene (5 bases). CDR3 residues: CASRGSWDTQYF. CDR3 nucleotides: TGTGCCAGCAGGGGGAGTTGGGATACGCAGTATTTT.